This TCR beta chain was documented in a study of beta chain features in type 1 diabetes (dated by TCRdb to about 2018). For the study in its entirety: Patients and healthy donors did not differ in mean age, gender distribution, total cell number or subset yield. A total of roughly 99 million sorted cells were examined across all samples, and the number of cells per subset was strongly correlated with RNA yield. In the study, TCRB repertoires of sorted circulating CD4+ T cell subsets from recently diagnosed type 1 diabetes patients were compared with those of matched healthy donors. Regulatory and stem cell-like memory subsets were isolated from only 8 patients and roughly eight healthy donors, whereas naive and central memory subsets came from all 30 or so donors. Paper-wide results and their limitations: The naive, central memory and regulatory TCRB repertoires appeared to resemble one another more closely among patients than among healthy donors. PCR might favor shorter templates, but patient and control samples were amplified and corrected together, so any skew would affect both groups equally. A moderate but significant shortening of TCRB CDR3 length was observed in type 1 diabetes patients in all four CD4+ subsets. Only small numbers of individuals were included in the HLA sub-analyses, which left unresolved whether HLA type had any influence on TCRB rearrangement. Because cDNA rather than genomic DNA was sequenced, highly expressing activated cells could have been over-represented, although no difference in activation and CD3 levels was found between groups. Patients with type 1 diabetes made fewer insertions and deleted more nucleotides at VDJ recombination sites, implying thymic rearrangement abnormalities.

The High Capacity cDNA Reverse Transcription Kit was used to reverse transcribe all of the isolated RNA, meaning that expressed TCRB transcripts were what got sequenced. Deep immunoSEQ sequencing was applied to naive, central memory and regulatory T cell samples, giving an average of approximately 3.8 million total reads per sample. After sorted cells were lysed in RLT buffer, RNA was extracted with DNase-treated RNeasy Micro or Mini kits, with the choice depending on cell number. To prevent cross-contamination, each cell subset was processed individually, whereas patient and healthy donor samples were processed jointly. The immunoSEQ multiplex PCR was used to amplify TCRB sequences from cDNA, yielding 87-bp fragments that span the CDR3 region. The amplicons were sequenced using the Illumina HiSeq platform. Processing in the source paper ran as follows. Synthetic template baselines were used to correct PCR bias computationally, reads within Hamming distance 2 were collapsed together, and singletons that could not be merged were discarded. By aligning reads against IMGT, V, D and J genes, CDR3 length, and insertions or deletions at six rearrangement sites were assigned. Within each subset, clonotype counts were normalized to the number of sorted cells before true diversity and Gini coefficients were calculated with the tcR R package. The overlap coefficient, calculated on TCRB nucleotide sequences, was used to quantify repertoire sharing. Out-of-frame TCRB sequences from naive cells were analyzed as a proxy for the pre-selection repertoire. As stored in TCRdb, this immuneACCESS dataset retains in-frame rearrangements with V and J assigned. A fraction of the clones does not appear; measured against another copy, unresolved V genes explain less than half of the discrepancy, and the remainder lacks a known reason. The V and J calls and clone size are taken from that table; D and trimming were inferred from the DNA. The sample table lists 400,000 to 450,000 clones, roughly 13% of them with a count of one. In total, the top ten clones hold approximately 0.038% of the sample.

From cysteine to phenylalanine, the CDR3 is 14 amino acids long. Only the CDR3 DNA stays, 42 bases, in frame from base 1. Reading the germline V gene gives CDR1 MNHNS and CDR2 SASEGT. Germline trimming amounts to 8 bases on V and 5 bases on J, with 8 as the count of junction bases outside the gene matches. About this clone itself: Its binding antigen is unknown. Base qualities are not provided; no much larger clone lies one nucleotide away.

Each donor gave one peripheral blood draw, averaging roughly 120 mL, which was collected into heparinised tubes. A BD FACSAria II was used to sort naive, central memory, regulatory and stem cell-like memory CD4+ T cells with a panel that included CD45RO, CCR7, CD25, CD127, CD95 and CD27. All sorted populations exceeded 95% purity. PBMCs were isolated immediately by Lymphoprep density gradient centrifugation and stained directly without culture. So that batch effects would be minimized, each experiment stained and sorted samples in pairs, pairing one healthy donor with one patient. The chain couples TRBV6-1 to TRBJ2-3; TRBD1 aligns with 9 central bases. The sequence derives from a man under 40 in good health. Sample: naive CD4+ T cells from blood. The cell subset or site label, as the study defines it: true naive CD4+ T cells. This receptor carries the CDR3 CASGQGRRIDTQYF. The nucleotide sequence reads TGTGCCAGCGGACAGGGGCGTCGAATAGATACGCAGTATTTT.